Listed below are T cell receptor beta chains from one sample, sequenced in a study of T cells in Graves' hyperthyroidism and ophthalmopathy. Via MiXCR, TCRdb re-called the multiplex PCR reads, giving one row per CDR3 protein. The sample consists of 500,000 to 650,000 distinct CDR3 sequences, over 15% of them appearing once. The specimen was blood. These receptors were obtained from a woman between 18 and 30 years old with Graves' ophthalmopathy. Both conserved end residues are part of each CDR3. The D gene is left open where the match is weak. Rows may omit the clone size; those that give it use once, few, many or a size class.

clone_size	d_call	v_call	j_call	cdr3_nt	cdr3_aa
-	TRBD2	TRBV7-6	TRBJ2-7	TGTGCCAGCAGCCGGGGACTAGCGGGGGGGGGTGAGCAGTACTTC	CASSRGLAGGGEQYF
-	-	TRBV5-4	TRBJ2-3	TGTGCCAGCAGCTTGAGATGGGGAAGGGGCGATACGCAGTATTTT	CASSLRWGRGDTQYF
many	-	TRBV30	TRBJ2-1	TGTGCCTGGAGCAGAGATAACAATGAGCAGTTCTTC	CAWSRDNNEQFF
-	TRBD2	TRBV5-1	TRBJ2-3	TGTGCCAGCACCCTTAGCGGGAGCTGGGGTAGCACAGATACGCAGTATTTT	CASTLSGSWGSTDTQYF
many	TRBD2	TRBV10-3	TRBJ2-3	TGTGCCATCAGTGAGTTGGCGGGAGGCAGCACAGATACGCAGTATTTT	CAISELAGGSTDTQYF
many	-	TRBV30	TRBJ1-1	TGTGCCTGGAGTACCTCACCCAGGAACACTGAAGCTTTCTTT	CAWSTSPRNTEAFF
many	-	TRBV27	TRBJ2-7	TGTGCCAGCAGTAACCCGGACGGACTGAGGGAGTACTTC	CASSNPDGLREYF
many	-	TRBV2	TRBJ1-2	TGTGCCAGCAGAGGGAGGACAGAAGCGGCTGGCTACACCTTC	CASRGRTEAAGYTF
-	-	TRBV28	TRBJ1-3	TGTGCCAGCAGCTGGGGACTCAGCTCTGGAAACACCATATATTTT	CASSWGLSSGNTIYF
many	TRBD1	TRBV2	TRBJ1-5	TGTGCCAGCAGTACAAGGGGGACAGCCCGAAAGCATTTT	CASSTRGTARKHF
few	TRBD2	TRBV5-1	TRBJ2-2	TGCGCCAGCAGCTTGGCCGTTAGCGGGGGGGCCGGGGAGCTGTTTTTT	CASSLAVSGGAGELFF
few	-	TRBV19	TRBJ1-1	TGTGCCAGTAGTAACCAGGGTGACACTGAAGCTTTCTTT	CASSNQGDTEAFF
few	-	TRBV29-1	TRBJ2-7	TGCAGCGTCGTCGGGGGGCACTACGAGCAGTACTTC	CSVVGGHYEQYF
-	-	TRBV11-2	TRBJ2-7	TGTGCCAGCAGCCAAGAAGGGGGGAGCTCCTACGAGCAGTACTTC	CASSQEGGSSYEQYF
many	-	TRBV7-8	TRBJ1-5	TGTGCCAGCAGCTCGGGGACTGGTCAGCCCCAGCATTTT	CASSSGTGQPQHF
-	-	TRBV30	TRBJ2-5	TGTGCCTGGAGTGTGTGGGCCCTGGAGACCCAGTACTTC	CAWSVWALETQYF
-	-	TRBV30	TRBJ1-6	TGTGCCTGGACAGGAGGGAATTCACCCCTCCACTTT	CAWTGGNSPLHF
many	-	TRBV7-9	TRBJ1-2	TGTGCCAGCAGCTTAGAAGGGACCACGCCAACTAACTATGGCTACACCTTC	CASSLEGTTPTNYGYTF
many	TRBD2	TRBV7-3	TRBJ2-3	TGTGCCAGCAGCCACGGACGACTAGCGGGAGGGAGCACAGATACGCAGTATTTT	CASSHGRLAGGSTDTQYF
-	-	TRBV7-2	TRBJ2-2	TGTGCCAGCAGGTCCGGATTTGGGGCATTGAACACCGGGGAGCTGTTTTTT	CASRSGFGALNTGELFF
many	-	TRBV15	TRBJ2-7	TGTGCCACCAGCAGGAGCGGGGACAGCTCCTACGAGCAGTACTTC	CATSRSGDSSYEQYF
many	-	TRBV28	TRBJ2-1	TGTGCCAGCAGTCCCTCCATCAGCGGAGTTGAGCAGTTCTTC	CASSPSISGVEQFF
many	TRBD2	TRBV29-1	TRBJ2-5	TGCAGCGTTGAAGCAGGGGCGGGAGGCCACGAAGAGACCCAGTACTTC	CSVEAGAGGHEETQYF
many	-	TRBV7-2	TRBJ1-1	TGTGCCAGCAGCTATACAGCGAACACTGAAGCTTTCTTT	CASSYTANTEAFF
many	TRBD1	TRBV6-6	TRBJ1-4	TGTGCCAGCAGTTACCAGACCGGGACAGGGTCTGAAAAACTGTTTTTT	CASSYQTGTGSEKLFF
few	TRBD2	TRBV3-1	TRBJ2-5	TGTGCCAGCAGCCAAGCTGGCGGGGGGAAGGGGACCCAGTACTTC	CASSQAGGGKGTQYF
-	TRBD1	TRBV19	TRBJ2-6	TGTGCCAGTAGTCCATTGACGGACAGGGTCGCGGGGGCCAACGTCCTGACTTTC	CASSPLTDRVAGANVLTF
many	-	TRBV7-2	TRBJ1-2	TGTGCCAGCAGCCCTAGTGACAGGCAATATTATGGCTACACCTTC	CASSPSDRQYYGYTF
many	TRBD1	TRBV27	TRBJ1-2	TGTGCCAGCGGGAGGACAGGGTCCGGGGATGGCTACACCTTC	CASGRTGSGDGYTF
many	TRBD1	TRBV29-1	TRBJ1-2	TGCAGCGTTTTCGGACAGGAGACTAACTATGGCTACACCTTC	CSVFGQETNYGYTF
-	-	TRBV3-1	TRBJ1-5	TGTGCCAGCAGACCCAGGACAGACCATCAGCCCCAGCATTTT	CASRPRTDHQPQHF
many	-	TRBV30	TRBJ2-5	TGTGCCTGGAGTGGATTCTCAGAGACCCAGTACTTC	CAWSGFSETQYF
few	TRBD2	TRBV4-2	TRBJ2-3	TGTGCCAGCAGCCAAGAGACGGGGGGGAACACAGATACGCAGTATTTT	CASSQETGGNTDTQYF
many	TRBD2	TRBV3-1	TRBJ2-7	TGTGCCAGCAGCCAAGTAGTCAGCGGGAGGGGCGAGCAGTACTTC	CASSQVVSGRGEQYF
-	-	TRBV2	TRBJ2-2	TGTGCCAGCAGTGACGCCAGGGTCAGGGCGAACACCGGGGAGCTGTTTTTT	CASSDARVRANTGELFF
many	-	TRBV12-3/TRBV12-4	TRBJ2-1	TGTGCCAGCAGTTTGACTAGTTTAGGTGAGCAGTTCTTC	CASSLTSLGEQFF
many	-	TRBV27	TRBJ2-1	TGTGCCAGCAGTATGACCCTAGCGTTCTCCTACAATGAGCAGTTCTTC	CASSMTLAFSYNEQFF
once	TRBD1	TRBV19	TRBJ1-2	TGTGCCAGTAGTACCCTCGACAGGGGTGGCTACACCTTC	CASSTLDRGGYTF
few	TRBD2	TRBV25-1	TRBJ2-3	TGTGCCAGCAGTGAAAGACTAGCAGACACAGATACGCAGTATTTT	CASSERLADTDTQYF
many	-	TRBV5-6	TRBJ1-2	TGTGCCAGCAGCCCGTCGGGGCAGGGGCGAAACTATGGCTACACCTTC	CASSPSGQGRNYGYTF
-	TRBD2	TRBV28	TRBJ2-1	TGTGCCAGCAGTTCTCCGGGACTAGCGGGCCCCAATGAGCAGTTCTTC	CASSSPGLAGPNEQFF
many	TRBD2	TRBV11-1	TRBJ2-7	TGTGCCAGCAGCCGACTAGCGGAGAACTCCTACGAGCAGTACTTC	CASSRLAENSYEQYF
few	-	TRBV7-9	TRBJ1-4	TGTGCCAGCAGCACTCGCCGCCAACCTGCAACTAATGAAAAACTGTTTTTT	CASSTRRQPATNEKLFF
many	-	TRBV7-8	TRBJ2-7	TGTGCCAGCAGCTCGATGGGGACTGGAGTTTACTACGAGCAGTACTTC	CASSSMGTGVYYEQYF
once	TRBD1	TRBV7-9	TRBJ2-3	TGTGCCAGCAGCTGGACAGGGCCGGGGGATACGCAGTATTTT	CASSWTGPGDTQYF
-	-	TRBV6-1	TRBJ1-2	TGTGCCAGCAGAGCGACAGTTAACTATGGCTACACCTTC	CASRATVNYGYTF
many	-	TRBV11-2	TRBJ2-3	TGTGCCAGCAGCTTTCTCGAGCGGGGCACAGATACGCAGTATTTT	CASSFLERGTDTQYF
once	TRBD2	TRBV27	TRBJ2-5	TGTGCCAGCAGTTTGCTAGCGGGACGGAAACAAGAGACCCAGTACTTC	CASSLLAGRKQETQYF
many	-	TRBV11-2	TRBJ2-7	TGTGCCAGCAGCTTACTCACCCAAACCTACGAGCAGTACTTC	CASSLLTQTYEQYF
many	TRBD2	TRBV7-9	TRBJ2-5	TGTGCCAGCAGCCTAACTAGCGGGAGGCAAGAGACCCAGTACTTC	CASSLTSGRQETQYF
-	TRBD2	TRBV7-9	TRBJ2-7	TGTGCCAGCAGCTTAGATCCGACTAGCGGCCGCTACGAGCAGTACTTC	CASSLDPTSGRYEQYF